The 24 T cell receptor beta chains below all came from one sample that was sequenced in a study of T cells in women clearing cervical HPV infection. Here immunoSEQ multiplex PCR was the method, and the copy in TCRdb shows in-frame clones only, minus some. This sample's table reports 25,000 to 35,000 clones. The specimen was blood buffy coat. These receptors were collected from a woman aged 18 to 69 with a cervical HPV16 infection that either progressed to CIN3+ or cleared (not recorded which).

In the case of this clone: The read ends 3 residues early relative to the CDR3; the germline J gene fills the gap. The chain has TRBV18 and TRBJ1-4; a possible D gene is TRBD1 (5 bases). Trimming took 3 bases from V and 4 from J, leaving 12 bases between them. The germline V gene encodes CDR1 KGHSH and CDR2 LQKENI. There are 15 residues in the CDR3. The CDR3 loop is CASSPGGRVNEKLFF. The sequenced part of the CDR3 DNA is TGTGCCAGCTCACCGGGAGGCAGGGTTAATGAAAAA.

With regard to this clone: The CDR3 goes on 3 residues after the read ends, and that part is filled in from the germline J gene. The chain uses TRBV6-1 and TRBJ1-2; D uncertain. This CDR3 is built from 13 residues. Germline V gives CDR1 MNHNS, CDR2 SASEGT. V was pared by 2 bases and J by 0 bases, with 4 bases between. The CDR3 DNA, read in part, is TGTGCCAGCAGTGAAAGGCCTAACTATGGC. This gives the protein CASSERPNYG. The full CDR3 protein reads CASSERPNYGYTF.

Incomplete CDR3 DNA: TGTGCCAGCAGTGAGGGGGACTCCGGAGGTCCAGATACG. It is translated as CASSEGDSGGPDT. The full CDR3 is CASSEGDSGGPDTQYF. The gene calls are TRBV6-4 and TRBJ2-3, with D tentatively TRBD2 (6 bases). The read gets to within 3 residues of the CDR3 end, and the germline J gene fills in the rest. The CDR3 length is 16 residues. V was trimmed by 3 bases and J by 4 bases, leaving 17 bases between them. In germline, CDR1 is MRHNA, CDR2 SNTAGT.

With respect to this clone: The read ends 3 residues shy of where the CDR3 ends; the end is completed using the germline J gene. The genes are TRBV6-1 and TRBJ2-5; D possibly matches TRBD1 or TRBD2 (5 bases each). This CDR3 region has 16 residues. The V end was cut by 1 base, the J end by 0 bases, with 12 bases between. Germline CDR1 and CDR2: MNHNS and SASEGT. CDR3 DNA, as far as it was read: TGTGCCAGCAGTGAAGGAGGGGCACAAAACCAAGAGACC. It specifies CASSEGGAQNQET. The whole CDR3 reads CASSEGGAQNQETQYF.

Comments on this clone: The CDR3 end is not reached by the read, which stops 3 residues before it; the germline J gene fills it in. This chain joins TRBV5-1 and TRBJ2-7, with TRBD2 matching 11 bases. Trimming took 3 bases from V and 4 from J; bases not matched to a gene: 6. This CDR3 spans 15 amino acids. Per the germline V gene, CDR1 is SGHRS and CDR2 is YFSETQ. The part of the CDR3 DNA that was read is TGCGCCAGCAGCTACGGGACTAGCGGCACTTACGAG. Translation gives CASSYGTSGTYE. The full CDR3 protein reads CASSYGTSGTYEQYF.

With regard to this clone: The read falls 3 residues short of the CDR3 end, and the missing part is taken from the germline J gene. This chain joins TRBV10-3 and TRBJ1-1; D unclear. The CDR3 runs 13 residues. Germline V gives CDR1 ENHRY, CDR2 SYGVKD. V gave up 3 bases and J gave up 1 base, with 6 bases separating them. The covered CDR3 bases are TGTGCCATCAGTGATGGGCAGAACACTGAA. It specifies CAISDGQNTE. The complete CDR3 protein is CAISDGQNTEAFF.

Concerning this clone: The read gets to within 3 residues of the CDR3 end, and the germline J gene fills in the rest. The J gene is TRBJ2-2, the V gene TRBV6-1; possibly TRBD1 for D (6 bases). CDR1 and CDR2 from the germline V gene are MNHNS and SASEGT. CDR3 length equals 16 residues. Trimming left V 2 bases short and J 4 bases short, with 14 bases between. The CDR3 protein is CASSERGQFGTGELFF. Incomplete CDR3 DNA: TGTGCCAGCAGTGAAAGAGGACAGTTTGGCACCGGGGAG.

Regarding this clone: The missing CDR3 end, 3 residues past where the read stops, is filled in from the germline J gene. V and J are TRBV7-9 and TRBJ2-1; 8 bases align to TRBD2. The CDR3 extends over 15 amino acids. The V gene end was trimmed by 5 bases and the J gene end by 5 bases; junction bases not matched to a gene: 8. Germline V gene data show CDR1 as SEHNR and CDR2 as FQNEAQ (reference sequence). CDR3 in amino acids: CASSQPRGAHNEQFF. The DNA read from the CDR3 is TGTGCCAGCAGCCAGCCGCGGGGGGCTCACAATGAG.

Regarding this clone: The read ends 3 residues shy of where the CDR3 ends; the end is completed using the germline J gene. V is TRBV5-6 and J is TRBJ2-5; 11 bases fit TRBD2. V lost 2 bases, J lost 5 bases, and 5 bases stayed unmatched. CDR3 length equals 15 residues. Germline V gene sequence: CDR1 SGHDT, CDR2 YYEEEE. CDR3 amino acids: CASSFLAGGRETQYF. Incomplete CDR3 DNA: TGTGCCAGCAGCTTCCTAGCGGGGGGTCGTGAGACC. Filled out from reference TRBV5-6 and TRBJ2-5, the complete variable domain reads DAGVTQSPTHLIKTRGQQVTLRCSPKSGHDTVSWYQQALGQGPQFIFQYYEEEERQRGNFPDRFSGHQFPNYSSELNVNALLLGDSALYLCASSFLAGGRETQYFGPGTRLLVL.

Regarding this clone: The CDR3 end is not reached by the read, which stops 3 residues before it; the germline J gene fills it in. The chain carries TRBV28 and TRBJ2-2, with TRBD2 identical over 14 bases. There are 18 residues in the CDR3. V was pared by 5 bases and J by 0 bases, with 5 bases of the junction left unmatched. CDR1 is MDHEN, CDR2 SYDVKM, per germline. The chain's CDR3 is CASSPGTSGGPNTGELFF. The CDR3 bases that were read are TGTGCCAGCAGTCCCGGGACTAGCGGGGGCCCGAACACCGGGGAG. Variable domain in full (rest from reference TRBV28 and TRBJ2-2): DVKVTQSSRYLVKRTGEKVFLECVQDMDHENMFWYRQDPGLGLRLIYFSYDVKMKEKGDIPEGYSVSREKKERFSLILESASTNQTSMYLCASSPGTSGGPNTGELFFGEGSRLTVL.

In regard to this clone: Read sequence stops 3 residues before the CDR3 end, and the germline J gene provides the missing end. The chain is built from TRBV6-4 and TRBJ2-1, with a tentative D call TRBD1 (6 bases). This CDR3 has 15 amino acids. Germline V CDR1 and CDR2: MRHNA, SNTAGT. V was trimmed by 0 bases and J by 6 bases, leaving 12 bases between them. The CDR3 sequence is CASSDSAEQGNEQFF. The CDR3 DNA, read in part, is TGTGCCAGCAGTGACTCGGCGGAACAGGGCAATGAG.

CDR3 DNA (partial): TGTGCCAGCAGTGAATGGTCAGACACCGGGGAG. Translation gives CASSEWSDTGE. The full CDR3 protein is CASSEWSDTGELFF. This chain joins TRBV2 and TRBJ2-2; D unresolved. The CDR3 extends 3 residues past the end of the read, so its final part is completed from the germline J gene. Germline CDR1 is SNHLY and CDR2 is FYNNEI. The CDR3 runs 14 residues. V was cut by 2 bases and J by 3 bases, with 7 bases left in between. The variable domain in full, with the rest retrieved from reference TRBV2 and TRBJ2-2, is EPEVTQTPSHQVTQMGQEVILRCVPISNHLYFYWYRQILGQKVEFLVSFYNNEISEKSEIFDDQFSVERPDGSNFTLKIRSTKLEDSAMYFCASSEWSDTGELFFGEGSRLTVL.

Concerning this clone itself: The CDR3 extends 3 residues past the end of the read, so its final part is completed from the germline J gene. This chain links TRBV20-1 with TRBJ2-1; 8 positions agree with TRBD1. The CDR3 is made up of 14 amino acids. J gave up 1 base and V 6 bases, and 5 bases lay outside the gene matches. Germline lookup yields CDR1 DFQATT and CDR2 SNEGSKA (reference sequence). The chain's CDR3 is CSADRGGSYNEQFF. The CDR3 DNA, read in part, is TGCAGTGCAGACAGGGGAGGATCCTACAATGAG.

With respect to this clone: The read halts 3 residues ahead of the CDR3 end, with the missing end drawn from the germline J gene. V is TRBV20-1 and J is TRBJ2-5, with D perhaps matching TRBD2 (6 bases). The CDR3 is 14 amino acids. V lost 4 bases and J lost 5, with 17 bases in between. Germline-derived CDR1 and CDR2 are DFQATT and SNEGSKA (reference sequence). Incomplete CDR3 DNA: TGCAGTGCTAAGGCGGGACTTTCTTTGGAGACC. This gives the protein CSAKAGLSLET. From start to end, the CDR3 is CSAKAGLSLETQYF.

A note on this clone: The read falls 3 residues short of the CDR3 end, and the missing part is taken from the germline J gene. V and J are TRBV7-8 and TRBJ2-1; D is ambiguous. This CDR3 is 13 amino acids long. Trimming stripped 1 base from V and 4 bases from J, with 5 bases between. From germline, CDR1 is SGHVS and CDR2 FQNEAQ. The CDR3 protein is CASSLGQYNEQFF. Partial CDR3 DNA: TGTGCCAGCAGCTTAGGACAATACAATGAG.

This chain's CDR3 is CASSSTGERDSPLHF. Incomplete CDR3 DNA: TGCGCCAGCAGCTCAACAGGGGAACGGGATTCACCC. The chain has TRBV5-1 and TRBJ1-6; 7 bases agree with TRBD1. Coverage ceases 3 residues before the CDR3 finishes, and the germline J gene fills in the end. J gave up 8 bases and V 3 bases, and 8 bases lay outside the gene matches. Per germline, CDR1 SGHRS and CDR2 YFSETQ. This CDR3 has 15 amino acids.

Regarding this clone: The missing CDR3 end, 3 residues past where the read stops, is filled in from the germline J gene. The chain uses TRBV20-1 and TRBJ1-2; D call uncertain. Per the germline V gene, CDR1 is DFQATT and CDR2 is SNEGSKA (reference sequence). The V gene lost 6 bases and the J gene lost 1 base, with 12 bases spanning the gap. This CDR3 has 13 residues. The sequenced CDR3 bases are TGCAGTGCCCTCGGTCGGGGTAACTATGGC. Translating it yields CSALGRGNYG. The whole CDR3 sequence is CSALGRGNYGYTF.

The CDR3 is CASSLAAAFSYEQYF. Partial CDR3 DNA: TGTGCCAGCAGTTTAGCGGCAGCTTTCTCCTACGAG. The chain combines TRBV27 with TRBJ2-7; D is unclear. The read comes to an end 3 residues before the CDR3 does, leaving the germline J gene to fill in the end. Per germline, CDR1 MNHEY and CDR2 SMNVEV (reference sequence). This CDR3 is built from 15 residues. V was clipped by 2 bases and J by 0 bases, with 11 bases between them.

Remarks on this clone: The read gets to within 3 residues of the CDR3 end, and the germline J gene fills in the rest. The rearrangement links TRBV2 to TRBJ1-6; possibly TRBD1 for D (6 bases). Germline V gene lookup returns CDR1 SNHLY and CDR2 FYNNEI. CDR3 length: 13 amino acids. CDR3 DNA, as far as it was read: TGTGCCAGCAGCCTAGGGGGGGTAGGTACC. Translating gives CASSLGGVGT. The CDR3 as a whole reads CASSLGGVGTLHF. The whole variable domain, filled in from reference TRBV2 and TRBJ1-6, reads EPEVTQTPSHQVTQMGQEVILRCVPISNHLYFYWYRQILGQKVEFLVSFYNNEISEKSEIFDDQFSVERPDGSNFTLKIRSTKLEDSAMYFCASSLGGVGTLHFGNGTRLTVT.

Concerning this clone: Coverage ceases 3 residues before the CDR3 finishes, and the germline J gene fills in the end. The chain employs TRBV30 and TRBJ2-3; 9 nucleotides agree with TRBD2. This CDR3 comprises 15 residues. V trimming: 3 bases; J trimming: 3 bases; junction bases outside the gene matches: 7. The germline gives CDR1 GTSNPN, CDR2 SVGIG (reference sequence). The DNA read from the CDR3 is TGTGCCTGGAGCCCGGGCGGGGGGGAAACAGATACG. Translated: CAWSPGGGETDT. The CDR3 reads in full as CAWSPGGGETDTQYF.

With respect to this clone: The read comes to an end 3 residues before the CDR3 does, leaving the germline J gene to fill in the end. This chain connects TRBV14 to TRBJ2-7; a weak D match, TRBD1 (6 bases). Trimming removed 4 bases from V and 0 bases from J, with 13 bases in between. The CDR3 loop spans 15 amino acids. Germline V gene lookup returns CDR1 SGHDN and CDR2 FVKESK. The CDR3 spells CASSLGQFFSYEQYF. CDR3 DNA (partial): TGTGCCAGCAGCCTCGGACAGTTCTTCTCCTACGAG.

Turning to this clone: From the germline J gene comes the end of the CDR3, since the read stops 3 residues before it. The chain carries TRBV2 and TRBJ1-5, with D possibly matching TRBD1 (6 bases). The V end was cut by 3 bases, the J end by 7 bases, with 16 bases between. CDR1 and CDR2 (germline): SNHLY, FYNNEI. CDR3 size: 15 residues. CDR3 region: CASSELGAAEQPQHF. The DNA read from the CDR3 is TGTGCCAGCAGTGAGCTGGGGGCGGCGGAACAGCCC.

Details on this clone: The CDR3 end is not reached by the read, which stops 3 residues before it; the germline J gene fills it in. This rearrangement joins TRBV6-1 to TRBJ1-1, with 8 bases that match TRBD1. Trimming cost V 0 bases and J 6 bases; bases outside gene matches: 6. The CDR3 has 15 amino acids. The V gene's germline CDR1 is MNHNS and CDR2 SASEGT. The CDR3 loop reads CASSEAPDRVAEAFF. The sequenced CDR3 bases are TGTGCCAGCAGTGAAGCTCCGGACAGGGTAGCTGAA.

As concerns this clone: The read ends 3 residues before the CDR3 terminus; that terminus is restored from the germline J gene. The rearrangement uses TRBV27 and TRBJ1-2; maybe TRBD1 (5 bases). The CDR3 contains 14 residues. Germline V gene data show CDR1 as MNHEY and CDR2 as SMNVEV (reference sequence). The covered CDR3 bases are TGTGCCAGCAGTTCCTCCGCTTCGCGGGGCGGC. Amino acid sequence: CASSSSASRGG. The full CDR3 protein is CASSSSASRGGYTF.